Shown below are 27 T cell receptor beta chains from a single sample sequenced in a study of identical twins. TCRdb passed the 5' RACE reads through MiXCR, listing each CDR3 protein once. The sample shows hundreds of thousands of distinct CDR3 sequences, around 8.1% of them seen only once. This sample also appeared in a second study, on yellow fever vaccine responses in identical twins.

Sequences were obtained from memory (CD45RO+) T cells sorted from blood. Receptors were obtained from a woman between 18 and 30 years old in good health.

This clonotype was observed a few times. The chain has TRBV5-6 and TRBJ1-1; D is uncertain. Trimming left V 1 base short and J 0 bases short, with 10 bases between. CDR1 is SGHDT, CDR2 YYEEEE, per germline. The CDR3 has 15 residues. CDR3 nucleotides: TGTGCCAGCAGCTTGCCTATCCCCATGAACACTGAAGCTTTCTTT. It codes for CASSLPIPMNTEAFF. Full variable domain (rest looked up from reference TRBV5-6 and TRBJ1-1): DAGVTQSPTHLIKTRGQQVTLRCSPKSGHDTVSWYQQALGQGPQFIFQYYEEEERQRGNFPDRFSGHQFPNYSSELNVNALLLGDSALYLCASSLPIPMNTEAFFGQGTRLTVV.

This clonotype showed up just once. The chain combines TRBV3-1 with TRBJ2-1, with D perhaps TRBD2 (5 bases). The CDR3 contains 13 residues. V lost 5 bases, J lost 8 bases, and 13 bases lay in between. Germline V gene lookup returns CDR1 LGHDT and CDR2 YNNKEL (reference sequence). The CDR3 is CASSELDSDEQFF. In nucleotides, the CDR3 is TGTGCCAGCAGCGAACTAGATTCCGATGAGCAGTTCTTC.

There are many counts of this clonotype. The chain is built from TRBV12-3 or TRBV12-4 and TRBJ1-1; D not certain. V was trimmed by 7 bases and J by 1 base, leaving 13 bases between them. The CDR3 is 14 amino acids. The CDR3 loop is CASTPGLENTEAFF. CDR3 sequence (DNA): TGTGCCAGCACCCCTGGGCTAGAGAACACTGAAGCTTTCTTT.

The chain's CDR3 is CASSVVGAPHYEQYF. CDR3 sequence (DNA): TGTGCCAGCAGCGTAGTCGGGGCCCCCCACTACGAGCAGTACTTC. The V and J genes are TRBV9 and TRBJ2-7; D is perhaps TRBD1 or TRBD2 (5 bases each). V was cut by 0 bases and J by 3 bases, with 13 bases left in between. Germline V lookup: CDR1 SGDLS, CDR2 YYNGEE. The CDR3 spans 15 residues.

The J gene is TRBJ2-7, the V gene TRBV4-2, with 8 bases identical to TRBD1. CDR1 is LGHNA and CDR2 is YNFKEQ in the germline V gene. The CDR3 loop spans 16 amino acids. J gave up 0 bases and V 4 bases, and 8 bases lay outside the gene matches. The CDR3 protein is CASSPTGGTASYEQYF. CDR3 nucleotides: TGTGCCAGCAGCCCAACAGGGGGGACAGCCTCCTACGAGCAGTACTTC.

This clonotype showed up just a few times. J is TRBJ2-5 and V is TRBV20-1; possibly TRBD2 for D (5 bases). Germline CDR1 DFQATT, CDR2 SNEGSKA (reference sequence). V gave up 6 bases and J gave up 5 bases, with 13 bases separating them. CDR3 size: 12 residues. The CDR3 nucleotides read TGCAGTGCCCCGACTACGCCGGAGACCCAGTACTTC. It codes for CSAPTTPETQYF.

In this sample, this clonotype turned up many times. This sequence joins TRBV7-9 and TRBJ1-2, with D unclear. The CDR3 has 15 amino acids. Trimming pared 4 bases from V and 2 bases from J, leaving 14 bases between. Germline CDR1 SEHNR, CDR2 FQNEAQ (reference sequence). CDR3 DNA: TGTGCCAGCAGCTACGGCGACCCGAGGAACTATGGCTACACCTTC. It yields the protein CASSYGDPRNYGYTF. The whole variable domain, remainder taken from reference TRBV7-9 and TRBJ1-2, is DTGVSQNPRHKITKRGQNVTFRCDPISEHNRLYWYRQTLGQGPEFLTYFQNEAQLEKSRLLSDRFSAERPKGSFSTLEIQRTEQGDSAMYLCASSYGDPRNYGYTFGSGTRLTVV.

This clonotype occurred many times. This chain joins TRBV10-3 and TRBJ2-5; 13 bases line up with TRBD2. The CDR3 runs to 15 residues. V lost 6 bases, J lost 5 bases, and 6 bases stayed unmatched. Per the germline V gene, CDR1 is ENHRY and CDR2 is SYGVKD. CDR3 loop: CAISETTSGRETQYF. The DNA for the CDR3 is TGTGCCATCAGCGAAACGACTAGCGGGAGGGAGACCCAGTACTTC.

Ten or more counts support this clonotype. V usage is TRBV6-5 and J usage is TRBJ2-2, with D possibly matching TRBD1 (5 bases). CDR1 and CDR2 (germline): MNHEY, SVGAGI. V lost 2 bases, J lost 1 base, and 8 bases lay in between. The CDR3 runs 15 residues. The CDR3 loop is CASSYGQGNTGELFF. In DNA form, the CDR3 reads TGTGCCAGCAGTTACGGGCAGGGGAACACCGGGGAGCTGTTTTTT.

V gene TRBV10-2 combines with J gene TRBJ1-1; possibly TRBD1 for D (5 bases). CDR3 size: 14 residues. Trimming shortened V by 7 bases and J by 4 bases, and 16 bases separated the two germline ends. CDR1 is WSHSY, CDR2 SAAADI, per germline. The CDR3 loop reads CASNARQGPTEAFF. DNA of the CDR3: TGCGCCAGCAACGCGCGGCAGGGTCCCACTGAAGCTTTCTTT.

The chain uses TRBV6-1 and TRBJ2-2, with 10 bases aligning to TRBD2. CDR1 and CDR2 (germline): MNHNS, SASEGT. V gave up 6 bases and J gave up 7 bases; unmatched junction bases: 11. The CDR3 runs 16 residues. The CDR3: CASRSPSGSNFGELFF. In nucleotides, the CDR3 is TGTGCCAGCAGGTCCCCTAGCGGGAGTAATTTCGGGGAGCTGTTTTTT.

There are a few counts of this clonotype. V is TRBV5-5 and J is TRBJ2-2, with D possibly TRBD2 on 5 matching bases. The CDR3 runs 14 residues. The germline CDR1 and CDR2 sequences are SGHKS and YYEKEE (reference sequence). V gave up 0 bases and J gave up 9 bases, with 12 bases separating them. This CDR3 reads CASSLEPGLRELFF. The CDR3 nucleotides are TGTGCCAGCAGCTTGGAACCGGGATTAAGGGAGCTGTTTTTT.

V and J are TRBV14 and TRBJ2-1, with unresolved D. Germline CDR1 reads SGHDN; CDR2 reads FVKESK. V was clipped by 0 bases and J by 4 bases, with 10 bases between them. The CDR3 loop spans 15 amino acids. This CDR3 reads CASSQELGQYNEQFF. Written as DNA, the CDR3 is TGTGCCAGCAGCCAAGAACTTGGGCAGTACAATGAGCAGTTCTTC. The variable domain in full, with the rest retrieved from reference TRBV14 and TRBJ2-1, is EAGVTQFPSHSVIEKGQTVTLRCDPISGHDNLYWYRRVMGKEIKFLLHFVKESKQDESGMPNNRFLAERTGGTYSTLKVQPAELEDSGVYFCASSQELGQYNEQFFGPGTRLTVL.

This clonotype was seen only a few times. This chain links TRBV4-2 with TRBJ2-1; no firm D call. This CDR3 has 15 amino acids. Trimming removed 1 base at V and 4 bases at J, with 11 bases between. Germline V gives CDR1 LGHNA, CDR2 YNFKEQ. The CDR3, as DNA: TGTGCCAGCAGCCAAGGGGTGGCGGAGTACAATGAGCAGTTCTTC. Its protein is CASSQGVAEYNEQFF.

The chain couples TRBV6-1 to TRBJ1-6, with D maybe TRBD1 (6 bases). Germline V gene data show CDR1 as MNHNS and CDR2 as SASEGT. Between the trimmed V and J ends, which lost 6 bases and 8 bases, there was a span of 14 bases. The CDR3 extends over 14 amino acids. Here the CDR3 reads CASRSRGLDSPLHF. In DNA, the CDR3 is TGTGCCAGCAGGTCCAGGGGCCTCGATTCACCCCTCCACTTT.

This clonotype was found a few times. CDR3 nucleotide sequence: TGTGCCAGCAGCCCGATACCGATAACAGGGGGCGTAGGGTCACCCCTCCACTTT. As protein: CASSPIPITGGVGSPLHF. The chain joins TRBV11-1 to TRBJ1-6; 9 bases are a match to TRBD1. V lost 5 bases to trimming and J lost 10 bases; unmatched junction nucleotides: 18. Germline-derived CDR1 and CDR2 are SGHAT and FQDESV (reference sequence). CDR3 length: 18 residues.

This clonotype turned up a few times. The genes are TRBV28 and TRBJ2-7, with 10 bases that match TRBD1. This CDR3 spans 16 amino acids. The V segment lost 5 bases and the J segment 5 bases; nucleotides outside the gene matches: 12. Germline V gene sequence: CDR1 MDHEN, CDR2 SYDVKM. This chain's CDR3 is CASSGTGVAESHEQYF. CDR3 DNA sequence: TGTGCCAGCAGTGGGACAGGGGTCGCGGAATCTCACGAGCAGTACTTC. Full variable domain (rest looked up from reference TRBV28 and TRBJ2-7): DVKVTQSSRYLVKRTGEKVFLECVQDMDHENMFWYRQDPGLGLRLIYFSYDVKMKEKGDIPEGYSVSREKKERFSLILESASTNQTSMYLCASSGTGVAESHEQYFGPGTRLTVT.

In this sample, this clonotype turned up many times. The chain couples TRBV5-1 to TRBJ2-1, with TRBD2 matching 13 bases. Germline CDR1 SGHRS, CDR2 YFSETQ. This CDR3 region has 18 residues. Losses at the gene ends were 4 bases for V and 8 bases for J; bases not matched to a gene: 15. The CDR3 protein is CASSLRILTSGGADEQFF. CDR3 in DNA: TGCGCCAGCAGCCTAAGAATCTTAACTAGCGGGGGGGCCGATGAGCAGTTCTTC.

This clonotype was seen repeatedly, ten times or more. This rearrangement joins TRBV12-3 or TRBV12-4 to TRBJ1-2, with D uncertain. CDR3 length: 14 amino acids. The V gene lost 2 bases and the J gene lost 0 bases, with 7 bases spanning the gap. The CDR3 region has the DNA TGTGCCAGCAGTTTACGACAAGCTAACTATGGCTACACCTTC. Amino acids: CASSLRQANYGYTF.

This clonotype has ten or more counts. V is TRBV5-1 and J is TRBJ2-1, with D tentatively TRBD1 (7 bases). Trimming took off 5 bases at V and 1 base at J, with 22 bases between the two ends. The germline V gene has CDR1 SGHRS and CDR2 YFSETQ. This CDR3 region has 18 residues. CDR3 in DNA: TGCGCCAGCAGGTTGAAACCCCAGGGGGACTTTTCCTACAATGAGCAGTTCTTC. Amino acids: CASRLKPQGDFSYNEQFF.

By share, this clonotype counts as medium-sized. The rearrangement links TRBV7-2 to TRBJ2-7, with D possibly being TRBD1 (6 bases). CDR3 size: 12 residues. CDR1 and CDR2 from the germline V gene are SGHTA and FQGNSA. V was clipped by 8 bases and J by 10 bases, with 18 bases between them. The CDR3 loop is CASADPQGGQYF. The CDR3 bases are TGTGCCAGCGCTGACCCACAGGGTGGCCAGTACTTC.

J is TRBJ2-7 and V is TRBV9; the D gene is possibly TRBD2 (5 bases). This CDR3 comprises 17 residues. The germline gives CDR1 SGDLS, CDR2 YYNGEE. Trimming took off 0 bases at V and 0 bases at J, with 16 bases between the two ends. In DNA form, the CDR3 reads TGTGCCAGCAGCGTAGCGGGCGGGCCCTTGTCCTCCTACGAGCAGTACTTC. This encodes CASSVAGGPLSSYEQYF.

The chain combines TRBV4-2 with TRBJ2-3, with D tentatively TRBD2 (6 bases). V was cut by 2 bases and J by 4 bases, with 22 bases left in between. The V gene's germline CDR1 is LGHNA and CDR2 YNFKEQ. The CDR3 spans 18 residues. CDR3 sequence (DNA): TGTGCCAGCAGCCAACTAAACCAATCCGGGAGATTGTCAGATACGCAGTATTTT. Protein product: CASSQLNQSGRLSDTQYF.

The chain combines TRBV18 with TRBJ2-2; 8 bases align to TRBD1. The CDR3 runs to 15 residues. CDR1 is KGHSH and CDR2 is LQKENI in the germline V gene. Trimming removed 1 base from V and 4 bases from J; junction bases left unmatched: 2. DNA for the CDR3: TGTGCCAGCTCACCACTAACAGGGGGCACCGGGGAGCTGTTTTTT. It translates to CASSPLTGGTGELFF.

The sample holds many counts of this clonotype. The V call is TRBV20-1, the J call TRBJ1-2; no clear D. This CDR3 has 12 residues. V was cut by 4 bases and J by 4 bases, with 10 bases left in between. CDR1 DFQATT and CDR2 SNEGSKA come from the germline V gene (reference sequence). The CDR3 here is CSAITVGYGYTF. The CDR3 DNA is TGCAGTGCTATCACAGTCGGCTATGGCTACACCTTC.

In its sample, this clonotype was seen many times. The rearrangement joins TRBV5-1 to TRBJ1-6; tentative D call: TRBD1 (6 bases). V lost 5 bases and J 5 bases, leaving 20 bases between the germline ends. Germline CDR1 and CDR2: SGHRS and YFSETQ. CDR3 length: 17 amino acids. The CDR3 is CASREEHRALNNSPLHF. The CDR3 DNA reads TGCGCCAGCAGGGAGGAACACAGGGCTCTTAATAATTCACCCCTCCACTTT.

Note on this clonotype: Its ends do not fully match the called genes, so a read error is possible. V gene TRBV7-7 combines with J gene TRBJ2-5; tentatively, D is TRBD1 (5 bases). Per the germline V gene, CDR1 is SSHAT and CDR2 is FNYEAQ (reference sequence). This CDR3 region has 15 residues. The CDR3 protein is CASSLGSRDQETQYF. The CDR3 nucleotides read TGTGCTAGCAGCTTAGGATCCAGGGACCAAGAGACCCAGTACTTC. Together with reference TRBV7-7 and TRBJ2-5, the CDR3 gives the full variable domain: GAGVSQSPRYKVTKRGQDVTLRCDPISSHATLYWYQQALGQGPEFLTYFNYEAQPDKSGLPSDRFSAERPEGSISTLTIQRTEQRDSAMYRCASSLGSRDQETQYFGPGTRLLVL.